Listed here are 22 T cell receptor beta chains from one sample, sequenced in a study of blood T cell repertoires in COVID-19. Sequenced by immunoSEQ multiplex PCR; TCRdb stores in-frame clones only, minus some. The sample has tens of thousands of clones; 81% are singletons. The specimen sequenced was peripheral blood. These receptors were taken from a man older than 75 with acute or convalescent COVID-19.

This chain links TRBV5-4 with TRBJ1-4; 10 nucleotides line up with TRBD1. Germline lookup yields CDR1 SGHNT and CDR2 YYREEE (reference sequence). J gave up 7 bases and V 4 bases, and 7 bases lay outside the gene matches. The CDR3 has 15 residues. The CDR3, as DNA: TGTGCCAGCAGCCCGACAGGGGGCGTGGGTGAAAAACTGTTTTTT. Its protein is CASSPTGGVGEKLFF.

The CDR3 loop reads CSASIMNTEAFF. CDR3 nucleotides: TGCAGTGCTAGTATAATGAACACTGAAGCTTTCTTT. V gene TRBV20-1 combines with J gene TRBJ1-1; D is uncertain. The germline CDR1 and CDR2 sequences are DFQATT and SNEGSKA (reference sequence). The ends were cut back, 3 bases at V and 0 bases at J, with 5 bases in the middle. The CDR3 extends over 12 amino acids.

This clone was found once. The chain links TRBV19 to TRBJ1-1; D is unresolved. Trimming took off 8 bases at V and 0 bases at J, with 7 bases between the two ends. CDR1 and CDR2 (germline): LNHDA, SQIVND (reference sequence). This CDR3 has 12 residues. As DNA, the CDR3 is TGTGCCAGTTCAGTTTTGAACACTGAAGCTTTCTTT. Translation: CASSVLNTEAFF. The entire variable domain, with the rest obtained from reference TRBV19 and TRBJ1-1, is as follows: DGGITQSPKYLFRKEGQNVTLSCEQNLNHDAMYWYRQDPGQGLRLIYYSQIVNDFQKGDIAEGYSVSREKKESFPLTVTSAQKNPTAFYLCASSVLNTEAFFGQGTRLTVV.

The chain combines TRBV5-1 with TRBJ1-5; tentatively, D is TRBD1 (5 bases). This CDR3 spans 15 amino acids. V gave up 2 bases and J gave up 2 bases, with 11 bases separating them. Germline lookup yields CDR1 SGHRS and CDR2 YFSETQ. The CDR3 is CASSLSGIGNQPQHF. The CDR3, as DNA: TGCGCCAGCAGCTTATCAGGGATCGGCAATCAGCCCCAGCATTTT. The complete variable domain, with remaining parts taken from reference TRBV5-1 and TRBJ1-5, reads KAGVTQTPRYLIKTRGQQVTLSCSPISGHRSVSWYQQTPGQGLQFLFEYFSETQRNKGNFPGRFSGRQFSNSRSEMNVSTLELGDSALYLCASSLSGIGNQPQHFGDGTRLSIL.

In its sample, this clone was seen once. The V and J genes are TRBV18 and TRBJ2-7; 8 bases line up with TRBD1. With 4 bases clipped from V and 0 bases from J, the junction kept 5 bases outside the gene matches. The CDR3 contains 15 residues. Germline assignment: CDR1 KGHSH and CDR2 LQKENI. The CDR3 region has the DNA TGTGCCAGCTCACTTAGACAGGGGCCCTCCTACGAGCAGTACTTC. Residues: CASSLRQGPSYEQYF.

The rearrangement uses TRBV7-2 and TRBJ2-3, with 8 bases that match TRBD2. J lost 7 bases, V lost 5 bases, and 11 bases had no gene match. In germline, CDR1 is SGHTA, CDR2 FQGNSA. CDR3 length equals 15 residues. In DNA, the CDR3 is TGTGCCAGCAGCCCCTCGGGACTAGACCCAAATACGCAGTATTTT. Its translation: CASSPSGLDPNTQYF.

The V call is TRBV18, the J call TRBJ1-5, with 8 bases aligning to TRBD1. From germline, CDR1 is KGHSH and CDR2 LQKENI. The CDR3 loop spans 15 amino acids. Losses at the gene ends were 3 bases for V and 7 bases for J; bases not matched to a gene: 8. CDR3 protein: CASSPSGQERQPQHF. CDR3 coding DNA: TGTGCCAGCTCACCTTCGGGACAGGAGAGACAGCCCCAGCATTTT.

The gene calls are TRBV10-3 and TRBJ1-2; tentative D call: TRBD1 (5 bases). V was trimmed by 1 base and J by 6 bases, leaving 9 bases between them. The CDR3 runs 13 residues. Germline CDR1 ENHRY, CDR2 SYGVKD. The CDR3 loop reads CAISEWGVHGYTF. The CDR3 DNA follows: TGTGCCATCAGTGAGTGGGGGGTCCATGGCTACACCTTC.

This clone was picked up a small number of times. This chain links TRBV4-2 with TRBJ1-4; no clear D gene. The CDR3 covers 14 residues. CDR1 and CDR2 from the germline V gene are LGHNA and YNFKEQ. The ends were cut back, 1 base at V and 4 bases at J, with 7 bases in the middle. This chain's CDR3 is CASSQVNFNEKLFF. CDR3 in DNA: TGTGCCAGCAGCCAAGTCAATTTTAATGAAAAACTGTTTTTT.

The genes are TRBV5-4 and TRBJ2-1, with 8 bases aligning to TRBD2. CDR3 length: 14 amino acids. V shed 1 base, J shed 8 bases, and the junction held 5 bases outside the gene matches. From germline, CDR1 is SGHNT and CDR2 YYREEE (reference sequence). Here the CDR3 reads CASSLRAGADEQFF. The CDR3 DNA reads as TGTGCCAGCAGCTTGCGAGCGGGAGCGGATGAGCAGTTCTTC.

This clone showed up just once. The V gene is TRBV2, the J gene TRBJ1-2; 8 nucleotides align to TRBD1. Germline CDR1 is SNHLY and CDR2 is FYNNEI. The CDR3 contains 12 residues. J gave up 8 bases and V 6 bases, and 5 bases lay outside the gene matches. CDR3 loop: CASRLDRGGYTF. CDR3 in DNA: TGTGCCAGCAGACTAGACAGGGGAGGCTACACCTTC.

V is TRBV11-2 and J is TRBJ2-1, with 7 bases identical to TRBD2. The J segment lost 6 bases and the V segment lost 3 bases, leaving 11 bases of the junction unmatched. The V gene's germline CDR1 is SGHAT and CDR2 FQNNGV. CDR3 length: 16 amino acids. CDR3 region: CASSLGGTDLSNEQFF. As DNA, the CDR3 is TGTGCCAGCAGCTTGGGAGGGACTGACCTTAGCAATGAGCAGTTCTTC.

The rearrangement joins TRBV7-3 to TRBJ2-2, with 7 bases that match TRBD2. Trimming at V came to 0 bases and at J to 6 bases, leaving 13 bases not matched to a gene. Germline V gene lookup returns CDR1 SGHTA and CDR2 FQGTGA. This CDR3 contains 18 residues. The CDR3 here is CASSLTPVSGIRAGELFF. The CDR3 DNA sequence: TGTGCCAGCAGCTTAACCCCCGTGAGCGGGATACGAGCCGGGGAGCTGTTTTTT.

The chain employs TRBV3-1 (or the pseudogene TRBV3-2) and TRBJ2-1; TRBD2 agrees at 13 bases. V dropped 0 bases and J dropped 6; count of bases not matched to a gene: 11. There are 19 residues in the CDR3. Germline CDR1 reads LGHDT; CDR2 reads YNNKEL (reference sequence). The CDR3 region is CASSQDQARTSGSFNEQFF. For the CDR3, the DNA is TGTGCCAGCAGCCAAGATCAAGCCCGGACTAGCGGGAGTTTCAATGAGCAGTTCTTC.

This chain links TRBV9 with TRBJ2-2; possibly TRBD2 for D (5 bases). Germline V gene lookup returns CDR1 SGDLS and CDR2 YYNGEE. Trimming left V 3 bases short and J 0 bases short, with 9 bases between. The CDR3 has 15 residues. CDR3 DNA sequence: TGTGCCAGCAGCGGAGACGGGACGAACACCGGGGAGCTGTTTTTT. Amino acid sequence: CASSGDGTNTGELFF.

V is TRBV5-1 and J is TRBJ2-2, with 8 bases that match TRBD1. After removal of 2 bases from V and 5 bases from J, the junction contained 5 bases not matched to a gene. This CDR3 spans 15 amino acids. CDR1 is SGHRS, CDR2 YFSETQ, per germline. The CDR3 DNA follows: TGCGCCAGCAGCTTATCCAGGGGGCAAACCGGGGAGCTGTTTTTT. It yields the protein CASSLSRGQTGELFF.

J is TRBJ2-4 and V is TRBV18; 7 bases are shared with TRBD1. Germline CDR1 KGHSH, CDR2 LQKENI. With 3 bases clipped from V and 0 bases from J, the junction kept 2 bases outside the gene matches. The CDR3 sequence is 15 residues long. The CDR3 DNA reads as TGTGCCAGCTCACCGGGACAGCCAGCCAAAAACATTCAGTACTTC. Its protein is CASSPGQPAKNIQYF.

V and J are TRBV12-5 and TRBJ1-5, with 7 bases aligning to TRBD1. The CDR3 has 16 amino acids. Germline-derived CDR1 and CDR2 are LGHNT and FRNRAP. V shed 2 bases and J 1 base; nucleotides not matched to a gene: 5. The CDR3 sequence is CASGLLTGRSNQPQHF. The CDR3 region has the DNA TGTGCTAGTGGTTTGCTGACAGGGCGGAGCAATCAGCCCCAGCATTTT.

The genes are TRBV7-3 and TRBJ1-5; D is unresolved. Germline lookup yields CDR1 SGHTA and CDR2 FQGTGA. Trimming took off 3 bases at V and 7 bases at J, with 10 bases between the two ends. The CDR3 consists of 13 residues. The CDR3 reads CASSLAGGQPQHF. Written as DNA, the CDR3 is TGTGCCAGCAGCTTGGCAGGAGGGCAGCCCCAGCATTTT. The full variable domain, completed using reference TRBV7-3 and TRBJ1-5, is GAGVSQTPSNKVTEKGKYVELRCDPISGHTALYWYRQSLGQGPEFLIYFQGTGAADDSGLPNDRFFAVRPEGSVSTLKIQRTERGDSAVYLCASSLAGGQPQHFGDGTRLSIL.

The chain uses TRBV28 and TRBJ1-2; D might be TRBD1 (6 bases). The CDR3 contains 13 residues. Germline V gene lookup returns CDR1 MDHEN and CDR2 SYDVKM. The ends were cut back, 11 bases at V and 8 bases at J, with 21 bases in the middle. The CDR3: CADQPRGGGGYTF. The DNA for the CDR3 is TGTGCCGACCAGCCCAGGGGCGGTGGGGGCTACACCTTC.

V usage is TRBV4-3 and J usage is TRBJ1-3, with D unclear. The CDR3 has 15 residues. Germline V CDR1 and CDR2: LGHNA, YSLEER. Trimming left V 0 bases short and J 0 bases short, with 6 bases between. The CDR3 DNA reads TGCGCCAGCAGCCAAGATGGCGGCTCTGGAAACACCATATATTTT. Translation gives CASSQDGGSGNTIYF.

The CDR3 is CASSYDGISYEQYF. CDR3 nucleotide sequence: TGTGCCAGCAGTTACGACGGGATCTCCTACGAGCAGTACTTC. The V gene is TRBV6-5, the J gene TRBJ2-7; maybe TRBD2 (5 bases). The CDR3 has 14 residues. Germline V CDR1 and CDR2: MNHEY, SVGAGI. V was pared by 2 bases and J by 0 bases, with 8 bases between.